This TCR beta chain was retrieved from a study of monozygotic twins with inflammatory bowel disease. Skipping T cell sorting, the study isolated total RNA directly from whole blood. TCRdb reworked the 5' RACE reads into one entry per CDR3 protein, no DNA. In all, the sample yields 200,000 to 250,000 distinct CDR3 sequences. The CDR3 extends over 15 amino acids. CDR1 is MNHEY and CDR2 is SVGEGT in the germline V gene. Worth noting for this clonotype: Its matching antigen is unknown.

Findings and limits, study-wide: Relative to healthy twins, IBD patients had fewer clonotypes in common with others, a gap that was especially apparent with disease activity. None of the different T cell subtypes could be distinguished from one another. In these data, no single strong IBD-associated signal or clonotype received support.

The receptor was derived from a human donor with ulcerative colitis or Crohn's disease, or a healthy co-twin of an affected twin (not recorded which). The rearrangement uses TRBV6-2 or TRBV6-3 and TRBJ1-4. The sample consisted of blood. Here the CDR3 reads CASSFPWEGDEKLFF.